This T cell receptor (beta chain) was captured in a study of blood T cell repertoires in COVID-19 (dated by TCRdb to 2018 to 2021). About the study as a whole: Samples covering the acute and convalescent phases of COVID-19 were provided by collaborators in the United States, Italy and Spain. The prospective study material was composed of cDNA or gDNA derived from T cells, B-cell-depleted T cells, or PBMCs. Deeply sampled blood TCRbeta repertoires from subjects exposed to, actively infected with, or recovered from COVID-19 were included in the dataset. A freely available public database, intended as a resource for researchers studying the immune response to SARS-CoV-2, is where the repertoires were released. The samples were drawn from the first 160 participants of the ongoing ImmuneRACE study and from roughly 1,300 subjects provided by 6 global collaborators. The sample metadata nearly always contained a de-identified subject ID, COVID-19 status, age in years and sex. Where available, HLA class I and class II types were obtained from metadata supplied by the sample provider rather than from assay-based typing. Findings and caveats that apply to the study as a whole: How much clinical and demographic metadata was included differed by source and by participant, and the metadata was provided uncurated.

This clone was found once. The antigen it recognizes is unknown. No base qualities exist here, and no much larger clone lies one base off it. TCRbeta CDR3 regions were amplified from genomic DNA by means of the immunoSEQ Assay, a bias-controlled multiplex PCR. Regarding the original processing steps: The number of nucleated cells in each sample was estimated by amplification of reference gene primers within the assay. Sequence reads were collapsed and filtered to measure the absolute abundance of every unique TCRbeta CDR3 rearrangement. For each sample, productive Simpson clonality was calculated as the square root of Simpson's diversity index over productive rearrangements. The clones in this table, taken by TCRdb from immuneACCESS, are in-frame only. Not every clone is retained; where verified, under half of the shortfall comes from an unresolved V gene, and the cause of the rest is unknown. The V and J calls and clone size were taken over from that table, and D and trimming were inferred from the DNA. The sample table records around 140,000 clones; around 87% of these occur just once. The top ten constitute 8.6% of the sample.

The collaborating institutions used their own protocols to collect whole blood in K2EDTA tubes. For TCRbeta analysis, collaborators shipped samples in one of three forms: frozen whole blood, isolated PBMCs, or DNA extracted from either of those sample types. There are 14 amino acids in the CDR3, from cysteine to phenylalanine inclusive. Of all the DNA, just the CDR3 is kept, 42 bases in frame from base 1. V and J lose 5 bases and 2 bases, and a span of 15 bases separates them. CDR1 and CDR2, per the germline V gene (reference sequence), are GTSNPN and SVGIG. This sequence uses TRBV30 and TRBJ1-1; perhaps TRBD1 is the D gene, with 5 bases matching. The specimen sequenced was peripheral blood. This TCR was recovered from a woman aged 45-65 years with active or convalescent COVID-19. The CDR3 reads as follows: CAWWVRGYNTEAFF. The DNA is TGTGCCTGGTGGGTCCGGGGGTATAACACTGAAGCTTTCTTT.